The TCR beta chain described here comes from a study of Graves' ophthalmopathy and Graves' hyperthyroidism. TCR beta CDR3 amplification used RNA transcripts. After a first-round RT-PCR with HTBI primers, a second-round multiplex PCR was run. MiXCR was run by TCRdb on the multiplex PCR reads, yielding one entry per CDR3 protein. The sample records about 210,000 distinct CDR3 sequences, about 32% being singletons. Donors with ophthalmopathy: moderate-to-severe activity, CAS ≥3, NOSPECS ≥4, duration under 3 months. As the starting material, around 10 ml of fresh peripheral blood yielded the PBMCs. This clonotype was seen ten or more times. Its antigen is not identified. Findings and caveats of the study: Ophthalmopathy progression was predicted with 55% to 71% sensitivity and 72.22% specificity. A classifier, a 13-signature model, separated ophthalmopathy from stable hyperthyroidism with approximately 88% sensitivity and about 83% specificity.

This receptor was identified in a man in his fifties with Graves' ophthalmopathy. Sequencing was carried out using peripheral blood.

This chain's CDR3 is CASSSDSNTEAFF. The DNA of the CDR3 is TGTGCCAGCAGCTCGGACAGCAACACTGAAGCTTTCTTT. V gene TRBV9 combines with J gene TRBJ1-1; D perhaps matches TRBD1 (6 bases). CDR3 size: 13 residues. Between the trimmed V and J ends, which lost 4 bases and 2 bases, there was a span of 9 bases. Germline V CDR1 and CDR2: SGDLS, YYNGEE.